This T cell receptor beta chain was captured in a study of blood T cells in healthy people across ages. The V gene's germline CDR1 is SGHVS and CDR2 FNYEAQ. The CDR3 spans 15 residues. V lost 1 base, J lost 6 bases, and 4 bases stayed unmatched. Then a second PCR, running roughly 7 to 11 cycles, was carried out with a sample-barcoded 5' primer and a J-beta primer mix. TCRdb analysed the 5' RACE reads with MiXCR anew, one entry per CDR3 protein. In the table there are some 760,000 distinct CDR3 sequences, around a quarter of which are singletons. No fewer than 5.5 micrograms of total RNA were isolated from every sample. Worth noting for this clonotype: Its antigen remains unknown.

Study-level results: PBMCs left unsorted prevented a conclusive naive versus antigen-experienced comparison.

The same data also contributed to another study, on T cells of mothers and their children. That publication notes: The donor cohort consisted of a few healthy Caucasian mothers and their six children. For each mother, over 9.5 million TCR beta CDR3 reads were obtained, and for each child, roughly 3.2 million.

The chain combines TRBV7-6 with TRBJ2-1; 9 bases agree with TRBD1. Sequenced input: blood. The TCR comes from a boy aged 5-17 years in good health. CDR3 nucleotide sequence: TGTGCCAGCAGCTTAGGACAGGGGGTCGCCAATGAGCAGTTCTTC. Translated: CASSLGQGVANEQFF.